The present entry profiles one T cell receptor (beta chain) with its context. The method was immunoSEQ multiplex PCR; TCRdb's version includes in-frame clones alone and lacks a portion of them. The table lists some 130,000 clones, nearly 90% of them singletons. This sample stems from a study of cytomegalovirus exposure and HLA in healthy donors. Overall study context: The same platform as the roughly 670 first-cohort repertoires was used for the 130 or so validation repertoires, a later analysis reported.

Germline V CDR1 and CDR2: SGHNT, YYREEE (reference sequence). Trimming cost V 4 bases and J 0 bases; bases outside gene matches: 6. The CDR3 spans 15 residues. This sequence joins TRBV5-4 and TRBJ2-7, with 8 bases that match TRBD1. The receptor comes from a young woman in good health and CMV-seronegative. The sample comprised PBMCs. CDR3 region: CASSNNRGSSYEQYF. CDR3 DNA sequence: TGTGCCAGCAGCAACAACAGGGGGAGCTCCTACGAGCAGTACTTC.